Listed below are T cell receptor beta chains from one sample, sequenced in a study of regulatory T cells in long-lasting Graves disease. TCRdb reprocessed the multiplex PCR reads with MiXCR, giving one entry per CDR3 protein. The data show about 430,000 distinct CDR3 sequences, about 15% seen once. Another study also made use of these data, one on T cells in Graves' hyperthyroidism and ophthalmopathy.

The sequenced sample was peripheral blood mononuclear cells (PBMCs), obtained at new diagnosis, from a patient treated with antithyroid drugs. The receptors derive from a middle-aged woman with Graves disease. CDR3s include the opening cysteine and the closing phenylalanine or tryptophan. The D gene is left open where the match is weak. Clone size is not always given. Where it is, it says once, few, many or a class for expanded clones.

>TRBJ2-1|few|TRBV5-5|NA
TGTGCCAGCAGCTTAGACAACTGGTCAGCATACAATGAGCAGTTCTTC
CASSLDNWSAYNEQFF
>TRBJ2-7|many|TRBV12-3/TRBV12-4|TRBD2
TGTGCCAGCAGTTTGGGACTAGATTATGACGAGCAGTACTTC
CASSLGLDYDEQYF
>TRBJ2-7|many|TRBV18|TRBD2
TGTGCCAGCTCACCACTAGCGGGAGCCTTTGACGAGCAGTACTTC
CASSPLAGAFDEQYF
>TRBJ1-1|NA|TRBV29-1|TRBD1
TGCAGCGTTGCCGAGCGGACAGGGGGCAGGACTGAAGCTTTCTTT
CSVAERTGGRTEAFF
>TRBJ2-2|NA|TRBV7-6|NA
TGTGCCAGCAGCCCGCAGGACACAGACACCGGGGAGCTGTTTTTT
CASSPQDTDTGELFF
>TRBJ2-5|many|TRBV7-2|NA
TGTGCCAGCAGCTTACCGTCCGGAGAGACCCAGTACTTC
CASSLPSGETQYF
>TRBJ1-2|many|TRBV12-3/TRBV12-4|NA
TGTGCCAGCAGTAGGGGCAGCACCTTTTATGGCTACACCTTC
CASSRGSTFYGYTF
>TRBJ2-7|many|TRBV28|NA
TGTGCCAGCAACGGACCCGAAGGGGCTTACGAGCAGTACTTC
CASNGPEGAYEQYF
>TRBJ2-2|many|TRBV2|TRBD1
TGTGCCAGCAGTGCTTTGGGACAGGAAAACACCGGGGAGCTGTTTTTT
CASSALGQENTGELFF
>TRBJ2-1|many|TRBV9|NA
TGTGCCAGCAGCGGTACAAACTCCTACAATGAGCAGTTCTTC
CASSGTNSYNEQFF
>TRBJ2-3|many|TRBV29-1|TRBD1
TGCAGCGTCATGCGGCAGGGGGCGGGAGATACGCAGTATTTT
CSVMRQGAGDTQYF
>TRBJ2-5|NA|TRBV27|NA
TGTGCCAGCAGTGAATCGGGTAAAGAGACCCAGTACTTC
CASSESGKETQYF
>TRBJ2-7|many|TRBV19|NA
TGTGCCAGTAAAGGAAGGAATGAGGTCCACGAGCAGTACTTC
CASKGRNEVHEQYF
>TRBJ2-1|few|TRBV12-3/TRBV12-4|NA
TGTGCCAGCAGTACTCTACTGGGGAATGAGCAGTTCTTC
CASSTLLGNEQFF
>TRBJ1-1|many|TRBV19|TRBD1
TGTGCCAGTAGTACTACAGGGGGCACTGAAGCTTTCTTT
CASSTTGGTEAFF
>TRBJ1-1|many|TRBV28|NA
TGTGCCAGCAGTTCCCCAGGGAATACTGAAGCTTTCTTT
CASSSPGNTEAFF
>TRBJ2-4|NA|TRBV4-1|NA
TGCGCCAGCAGCCAAGATTGGCTCAGGTCGGCCAAAAACATTCAGTACTTC
CASSQDWLRSAKNIQYF
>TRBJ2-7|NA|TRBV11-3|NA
TGCGCCAGCAGCCAAATTTCTACGGAAACGTACGAGCAGTACTTC
CASSQISTETYEQYF
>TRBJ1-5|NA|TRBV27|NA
TGTGCCGGCAGTTTATTTGGTGGGCCCCAGCATTTT
CAGSLFGGPQHF
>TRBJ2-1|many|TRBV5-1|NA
TGCGCCAGCAGCTTGGTTGTGGGGGCGGATGAGCAGTTCTTC
CASSLVVGADEQFF
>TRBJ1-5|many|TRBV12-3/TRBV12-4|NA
TGTGCCAGCAGTGTACGGGACCTGGGGGTCAATCAGCCCCAGCATTTT
CASSVRDLGVNQPQHF
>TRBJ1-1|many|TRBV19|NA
TGTGCCAGTAGTATTCGGGTACCCATGAACACTGAAGCTTTCTTT
CASSIRVPMNTEAFF
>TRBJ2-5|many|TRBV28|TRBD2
TGTGCCAGCAGATTAGCGGGAGGGCGACAAGAGACCCAGTACTTC
CASRLAGGRQETQYF
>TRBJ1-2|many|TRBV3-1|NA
TGTGCCAGCAGCCCCTCGAGGGGGATCGGCTACACCTTC
CASSPSRGIGYTF
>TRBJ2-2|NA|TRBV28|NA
TGTGCCAGCAGTTTACTAGTGGAAAGCACCGGGGAGCTGTTTTTT
CASSLLVESTGELFF
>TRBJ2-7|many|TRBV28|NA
TGTGCCAGCAGTCCCTTGGGGGACTCCTACGAGCAGTACTTC
CASSPLGDSYEQYF
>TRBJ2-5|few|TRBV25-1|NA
TGTGCCAGCAGTGACTGGGCGTCGGGGGAGACCCAGTACTTC
CASSDWASGETQYF
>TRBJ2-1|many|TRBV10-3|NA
TGTGCCATCAGGCATAGCGACAATGAGCAGTTCTTC
CAIRHSDNEQFF
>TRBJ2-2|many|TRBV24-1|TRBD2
TGTGCCACCAGTGACCCTACTAGCGGGTTGAACACCGGGGAGCTGTTTTTT
CATSDPTSGLNTGELFF
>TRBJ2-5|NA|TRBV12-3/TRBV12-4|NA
TGTGCCAGCAGCCCAACCGCAACGACCCAGTACTTC
CASSPTATTQYF
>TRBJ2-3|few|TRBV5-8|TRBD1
TGTGCCAGCAGCGTCGGGACAGGGAGCACAGATACGCAGTATTTT
CASSVGTGSTDTQYF
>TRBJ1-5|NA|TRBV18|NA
TGTGCCAGCTCACCAGACAGAAGTCAGCCCCAGCATTTT
CASSPDRSQPQHF
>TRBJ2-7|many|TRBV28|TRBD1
TGTGCCAGTAGACTCTCGGGTGGGACAGCGAACTACGAGCAGTACTTC
CASRLSGGTANYEQYF
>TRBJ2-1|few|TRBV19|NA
TGTGCCAGTAGTATAGAGAGCAGGAGGCTATACAATGAGCAGTTCTTC
CASSIESRRLYNEQFF
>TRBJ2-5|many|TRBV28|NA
TGTGCCAGCAGTTTGGAAGGGGAAGGCCAAGAGACCCAGTACTTC
CASSLEGEGQETQYF
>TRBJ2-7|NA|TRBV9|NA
TGTGCCAGCAGCGTAAACGGGAGCTACGAGCAGTACTTC
CASSVNGSYEQYF
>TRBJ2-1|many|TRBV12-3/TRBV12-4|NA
TGTGTATCGTGGAGAGGTACGGACAATGAGCAGTTCTTC
CVSWRGTDNEQFF
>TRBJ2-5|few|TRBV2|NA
TGTGCCAGCACCAGGAGTCGGGGCCTGAGGGAGACCCAGTACTTC
CASTRSRGLRETQYF
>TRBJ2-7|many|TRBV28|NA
TGTGCCAGCAGTTCCTTAAAGCGGGTACTGGAGGTCAAGCAGTACTTC
CASSSLKRVLEVKQYF
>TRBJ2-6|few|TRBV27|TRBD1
TGTGCCAGCAGTTACTCCGGGACAGGCCGCTCTGGGGCCAACGTCCTGACTTTC
CASSYSGTGRSGANVLTF
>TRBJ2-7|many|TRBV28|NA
TGTGCCAGCAGTCCGCCCCCCACGTCGACAAGGAACGAGCAGTACTTC
CASSPPPTSTRNEQYF
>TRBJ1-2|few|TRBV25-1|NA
TGTGCCAGCAGTGCTCCGGCTAACTATGGCTACACCTTC
CASSAPANYGYTF
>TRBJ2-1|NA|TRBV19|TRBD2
TGTGCCAGTAGTATAAGGACTAGATCCTACAATGAGCAGTTCTTC
CASSIRTRSYNEQFF
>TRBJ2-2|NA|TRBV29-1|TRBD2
TGCAGCGTTGAGGGTCTAGCGGGATACACCGGGGAGCTGTTTTTT
CSVEGLAGYTGELFF
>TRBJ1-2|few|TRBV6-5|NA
TGTGCCAGCAGTTATGCGCCCCCACGGGACTATGGCTACACCTTC
CASSYAPPRDYGYTF
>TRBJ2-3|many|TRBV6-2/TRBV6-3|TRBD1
TGTGCCAGCAGTCCCGGGACAGGCCTTTCTAGCACAGATACGCAGTATTTT
CASSPGTGLSSTDTQYF
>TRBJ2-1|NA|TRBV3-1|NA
TGTGCCAGCAGCCAAATCGGTCGCACCCTTCATGAGCAGTTCTTC
CASSQIGRTLHEQFF
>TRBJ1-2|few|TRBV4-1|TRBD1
TGCGCCAGCAGCCGGCAACTAGCACTCCGGGACAGGGGGACTAACTATGGCTACACCTTC
CASSRQLALRDRGTNYGYTF
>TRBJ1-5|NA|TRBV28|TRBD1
TGTGCCAGCAGTCCCCACCCGACAGGGCCAAATCAGCCCCAGCATTTT
CASSPHPTGPNQPQHF
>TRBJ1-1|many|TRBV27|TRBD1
TGTGCCAGCACCAACCACCGGGACAGGGGGCGGGTAGACACTGAAGCTTTCTTT
CASTNHRDRGRVDTEAFF
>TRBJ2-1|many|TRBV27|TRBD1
TGTGCCAGCAGTTCGACAGGGTACGAGTTCTTC
CASSSTGYEFF
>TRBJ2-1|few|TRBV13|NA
TGTGCCAGCAGCTTAACAGGGCGGACCTACAATGAGCAGTTCTTC
CASSLTGRTYNEQFF
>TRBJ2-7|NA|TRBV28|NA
TGTGCCAGCAGGCCTCCCGGGCAGGGGGGGGAGCAGTACTTC
CASRPPGQGGEQYF
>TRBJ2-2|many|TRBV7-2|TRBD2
TGTGCCAGCAGCCCAAGCGGGAGCAACACCGGGGAGCTGTTTTTT
CASSPSGSNTGELFF
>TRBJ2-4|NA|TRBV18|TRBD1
TGTGCCAGCTCATTACAGGGGGAGAACATTCAGTACTTC
CASSLQGENIQYF
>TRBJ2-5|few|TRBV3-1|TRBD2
TGTGCCAGCAGCCAGGTGACTAGCGGGACCAGAGAGACCCAGTACTTC
CASSQVTSGTRETQYF
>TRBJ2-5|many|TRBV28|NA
TGTGCCAGCAGGTCTGTCGGAGAGACCCAGTACTTC
CASRSVGETQYF
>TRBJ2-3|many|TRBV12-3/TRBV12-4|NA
TGTGCCAACACCCGGGAATTATCCAACACAGATACGCAGTATTTT
CANTRELSNTDTQYF
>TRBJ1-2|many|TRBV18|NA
TGTGCCAGCTCAGCAGCAAACTATGGCTACACCTTC
CASSAANYGYTF
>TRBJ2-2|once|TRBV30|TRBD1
TGTGCCTGGCGGGGACAGGGTGTCACCGGGGAGCTGTTTTTT
CAWRGQGVTGELFF